This record concerns one TCR beta chain sequence. Method: immunoSEQ multiplex PCR; TCRdb's copy keeps in-frame clones and lacks some. This table has hundreds of thousands of clones, less than 90% appearing once. This sample is drawn from a study of Ad26.COV2.S vaccination and SARS-CoV-2 variants. Treatment described: over 15 received Ad26.COV2.S at low or high dose, single or two shots; 5 received placebo; per-sample allocation not given. The samples were gathered on day 63 after the first injection of vaccine or placebo. The material was peripheral blood, obtained in a trial of Ad26.COV2.S vaccine versus placebo. This TCR came from a person aged 18-65 years who received the Ad26.COV2.S COVID-19 vaccine or a placebo.

CDR3 coding DNA: TGTGCCTGGAACGGGGGAAGTAGGAACACTGAAGCTTTCTTT. Amino acids: CAWNGGSRNTEAFF. This chain links TRBV30 with TRBJ1-1; perhaps TRBD1 as D (5 bases). Germline V gene lookup returns CDR1 GTSNPN and CDR2 SVGIG (reference sequence). The CDR3 runs to 14 residues. Trimming cost V 4 bases and J 1 base, with 13 bases left between them. The variable domain in full, completed from reference TRBV30 and TRBJ1-1, reads SQTIHQWPATLVQPVGSPLSLECTVEGTSNPNLYWYRQAAGRGLQLLFYSVGIGQISSEVPQNLSASRPQDRQFILSSKKLLLSDSGFYLCAWNGGSRNTEAFFGQGTRLTVV.